This T cell receptor beta chain emerged from a study of control samples from healthy donors and cancer patients. Here immunoSEQ multiplex PCR was the method, and the copy in TCRdb shows in-frame clones only, minus some. The sample consists of under 450,000 clones, 75% to 95% of them appearing once. Sequencing was carried out using PBMCs. The origin of this receptor is a man aged 35 to 55 with head and neck cancer.

The CDR3 nucleotides are TGTGCCAGCAGAAACGCAGGGGGCGGCTCCCAGCCCCAGCATTTT. This codes for CASRNAGGGSQPQHF. The rearrangement joins TRBV28 to TRBJ1-5, with 8 nucleotides matching TRBD1. With V trimmed by 6 bases and J by 7 bases, 11 bases remained unmatched. The V gene's germline CDR1 is MDHEN and CDR2 SYDVKM. The CDR3 contains 15 residues.